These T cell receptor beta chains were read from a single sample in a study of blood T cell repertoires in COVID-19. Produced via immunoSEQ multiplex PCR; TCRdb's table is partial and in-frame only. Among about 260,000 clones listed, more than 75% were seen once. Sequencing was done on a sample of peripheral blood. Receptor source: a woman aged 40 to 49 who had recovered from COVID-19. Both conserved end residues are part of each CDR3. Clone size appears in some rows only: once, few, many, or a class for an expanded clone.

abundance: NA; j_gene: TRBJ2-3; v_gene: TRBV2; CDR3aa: CASSLTTLSTDTQYF
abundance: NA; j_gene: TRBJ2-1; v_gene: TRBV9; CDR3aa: CASSVDGGGPGGNEQFF
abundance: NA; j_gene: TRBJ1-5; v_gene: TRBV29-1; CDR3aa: CSVESGQGARSSNQPQHF
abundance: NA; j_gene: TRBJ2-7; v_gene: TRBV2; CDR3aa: CASRPTDRISYEQYF
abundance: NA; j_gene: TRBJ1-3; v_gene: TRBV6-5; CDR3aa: CASSYSPGSGNTIYF
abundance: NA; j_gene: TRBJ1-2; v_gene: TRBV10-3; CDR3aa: CAISDRTDYGYTF
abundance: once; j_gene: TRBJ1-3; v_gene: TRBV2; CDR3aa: CASSRDRISLSGNTIYF
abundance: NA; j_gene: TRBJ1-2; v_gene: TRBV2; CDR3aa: CASSTGSSYGYTF
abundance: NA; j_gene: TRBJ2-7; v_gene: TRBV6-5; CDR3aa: CASMLGQGPYEQYF
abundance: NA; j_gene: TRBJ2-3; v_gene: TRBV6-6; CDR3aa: CASSYLGETDTQYF
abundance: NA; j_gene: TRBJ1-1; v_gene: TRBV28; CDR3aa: CASSGQPNTEAFF
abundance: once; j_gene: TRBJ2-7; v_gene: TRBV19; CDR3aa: CASSMGPTYEQYF
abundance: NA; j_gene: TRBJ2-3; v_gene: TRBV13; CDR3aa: CASRQLNTDTQYF
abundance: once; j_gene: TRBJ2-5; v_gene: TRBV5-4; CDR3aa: CASSLEQGGQTQYF
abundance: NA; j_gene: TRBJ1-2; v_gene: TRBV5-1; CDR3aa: CASSPGQVVPAFYGYTF
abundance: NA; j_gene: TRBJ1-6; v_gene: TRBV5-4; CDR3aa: CASSLMDTGNSPLHF
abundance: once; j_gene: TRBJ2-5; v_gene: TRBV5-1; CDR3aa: CASSGGSEQETQYF
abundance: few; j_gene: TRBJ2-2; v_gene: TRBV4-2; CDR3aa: CASSQDMAVPGELFF
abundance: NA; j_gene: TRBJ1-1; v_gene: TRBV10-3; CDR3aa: CAISVQSAAEAFF
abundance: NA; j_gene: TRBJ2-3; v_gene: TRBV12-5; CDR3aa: CASGLEVVLSGTDTQYF
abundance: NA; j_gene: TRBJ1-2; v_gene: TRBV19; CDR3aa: CASKGQGLYGYTF
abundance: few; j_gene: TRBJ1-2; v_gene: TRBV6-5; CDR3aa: CASSYSWQDYGYTF
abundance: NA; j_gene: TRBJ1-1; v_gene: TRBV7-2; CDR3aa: CASSLQGGNTEAFF
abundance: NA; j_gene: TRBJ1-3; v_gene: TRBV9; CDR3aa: CASSSGPGGGNTIYF
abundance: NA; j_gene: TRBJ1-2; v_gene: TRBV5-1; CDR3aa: CASSLEGGTNYGYTF
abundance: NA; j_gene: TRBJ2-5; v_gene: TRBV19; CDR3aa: CASKSGTGRKETQYF
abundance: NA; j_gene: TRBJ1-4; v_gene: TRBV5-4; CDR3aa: CASTLDPTGVNEKLFF
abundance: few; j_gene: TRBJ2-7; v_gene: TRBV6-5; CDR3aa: CASSPGGLYEQYF
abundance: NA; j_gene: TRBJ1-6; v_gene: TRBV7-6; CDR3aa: CASSLEAHHSNSPLHF
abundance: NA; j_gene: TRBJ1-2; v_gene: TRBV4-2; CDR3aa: CASSQVGGQTGGYTF
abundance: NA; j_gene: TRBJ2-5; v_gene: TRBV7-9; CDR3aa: CASSHRTGMETQYF
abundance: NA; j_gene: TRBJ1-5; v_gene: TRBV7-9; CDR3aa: CASSPGAGGQPQHF
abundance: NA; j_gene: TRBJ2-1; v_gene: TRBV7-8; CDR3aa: CASSSDSSSYNEQFF
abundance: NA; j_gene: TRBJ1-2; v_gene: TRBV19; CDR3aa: CASSFGQTIGNTF
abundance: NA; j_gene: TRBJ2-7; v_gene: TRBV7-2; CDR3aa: CASSVRGLGSYEQYF
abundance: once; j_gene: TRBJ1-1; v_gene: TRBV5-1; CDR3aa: CASSPGGLVNTEAFF
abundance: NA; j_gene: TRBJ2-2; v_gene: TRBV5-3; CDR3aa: CARSWAQQYRDTGELFF
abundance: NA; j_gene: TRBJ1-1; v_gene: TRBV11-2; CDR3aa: CASSPDGRRAFF
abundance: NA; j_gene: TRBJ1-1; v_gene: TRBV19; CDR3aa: CASSRSWGGNTEAFF
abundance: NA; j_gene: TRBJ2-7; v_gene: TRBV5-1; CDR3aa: CASSFDRTARGEQYF
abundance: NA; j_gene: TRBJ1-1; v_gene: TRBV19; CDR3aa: CASSYPDRGLLSAFF
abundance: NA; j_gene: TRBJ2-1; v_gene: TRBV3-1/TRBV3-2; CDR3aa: CASSRGIAAAEQFF
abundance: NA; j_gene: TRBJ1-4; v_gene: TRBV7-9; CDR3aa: CASSAGTYRSHNEKLFF
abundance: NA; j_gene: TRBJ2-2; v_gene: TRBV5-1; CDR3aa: CASSLYGDTGELFF